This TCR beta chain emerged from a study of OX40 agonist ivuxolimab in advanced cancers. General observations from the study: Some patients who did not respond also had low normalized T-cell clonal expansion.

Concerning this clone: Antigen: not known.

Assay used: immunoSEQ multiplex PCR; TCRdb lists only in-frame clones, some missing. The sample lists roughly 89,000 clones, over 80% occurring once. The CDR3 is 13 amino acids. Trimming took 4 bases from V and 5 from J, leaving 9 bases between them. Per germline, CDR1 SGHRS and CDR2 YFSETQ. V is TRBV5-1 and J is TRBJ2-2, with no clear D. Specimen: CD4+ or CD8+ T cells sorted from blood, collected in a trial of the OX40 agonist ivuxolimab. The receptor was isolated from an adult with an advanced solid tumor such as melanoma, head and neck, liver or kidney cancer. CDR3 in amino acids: CASSLRETGELFF. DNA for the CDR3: TGCGCCAGCAGCCTCAGAGAGACCGGGGAGCTGTTTTTT.